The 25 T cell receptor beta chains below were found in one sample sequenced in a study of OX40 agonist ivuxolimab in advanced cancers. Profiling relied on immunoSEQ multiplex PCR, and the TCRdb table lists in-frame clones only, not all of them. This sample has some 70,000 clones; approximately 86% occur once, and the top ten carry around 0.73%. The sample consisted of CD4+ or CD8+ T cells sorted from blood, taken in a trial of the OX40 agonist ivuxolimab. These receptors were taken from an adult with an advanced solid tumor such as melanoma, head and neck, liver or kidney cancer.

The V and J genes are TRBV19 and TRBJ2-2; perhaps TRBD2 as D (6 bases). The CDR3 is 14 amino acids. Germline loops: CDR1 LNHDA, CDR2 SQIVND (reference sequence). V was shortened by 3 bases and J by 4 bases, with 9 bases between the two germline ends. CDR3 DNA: TGTGCCAGTAGTATCGGACTATCCACCGGGGAGCTGTTTTTT. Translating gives CASSIGLSTGELFF. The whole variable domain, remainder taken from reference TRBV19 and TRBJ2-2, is DGGITQSPKYLFRKEGQNVTLSCEQNLNHDAMYWYRQDPGQGLRLIYYSQIVNDFQKGDIAEGYSVSREKKESFPLTVTSAQKNPTAFYLCASSIGLSTGELFFGEGSRLTVL.

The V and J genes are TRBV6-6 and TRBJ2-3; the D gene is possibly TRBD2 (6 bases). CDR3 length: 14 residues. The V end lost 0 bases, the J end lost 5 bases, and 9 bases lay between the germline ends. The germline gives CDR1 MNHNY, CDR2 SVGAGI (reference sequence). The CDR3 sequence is CASSYSGRRDTQYF. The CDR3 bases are TGTGCCAGCAGTTACTCGGGGAGGAGAGATACGCAGTATTTT.

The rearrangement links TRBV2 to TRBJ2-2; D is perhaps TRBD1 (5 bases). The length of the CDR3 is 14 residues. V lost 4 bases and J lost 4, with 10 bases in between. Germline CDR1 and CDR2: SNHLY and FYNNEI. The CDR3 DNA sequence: TGTGCCAGCAGTGCCGACAGTACCACCGGGGAGCTGTTTTTT. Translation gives CASSADSTTGELFF.

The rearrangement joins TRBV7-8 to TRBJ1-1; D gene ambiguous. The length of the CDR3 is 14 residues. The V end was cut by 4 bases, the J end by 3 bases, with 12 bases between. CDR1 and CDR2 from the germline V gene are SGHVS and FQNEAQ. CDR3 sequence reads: CASSSNPQDTEAFF. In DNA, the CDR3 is TGTGCCAGCAGCTCTAACCCTCAAGACACTGAAGCTTTCTTT.

CDR3 sequence reads: CASSPLTEAFF. CDR3 nucleotide sequence: TGTGCCAGCAGCCCTCTTACTGAAGCTTTCTTT. V and J are TRBV6-6 and TRBJ1-1; no clear D. Per germline, CDR1 MNHNY and CDR2 SVGAGI (reference sequence). The CDR3 has 11 amino acids. Trimming pared 6 bases from V and 5 bases from J, leaving 7 bases between.

The CDR3 here is CASRNPDRVTNEKLFF. CDR3 DNA sequence: TGTGCCAGTAGAAACCCAGACAGGGTCACTAATGAAAAACTGTTTTTT. The rearrangement links TRBV21-1 to TRBJ1-4; the table's TRBD1 call for D was not verified on the DNA. TRBV21-1 constitutes a pseudogene. The CDR3 runs to 16 residues.

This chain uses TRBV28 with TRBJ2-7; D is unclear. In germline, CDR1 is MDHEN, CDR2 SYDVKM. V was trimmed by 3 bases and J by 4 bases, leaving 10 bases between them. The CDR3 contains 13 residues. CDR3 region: CASSLTPNYEQYF. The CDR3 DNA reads TGTGCCAGCAGTTTGACACCCAATTACGAGCAGTACTTC.

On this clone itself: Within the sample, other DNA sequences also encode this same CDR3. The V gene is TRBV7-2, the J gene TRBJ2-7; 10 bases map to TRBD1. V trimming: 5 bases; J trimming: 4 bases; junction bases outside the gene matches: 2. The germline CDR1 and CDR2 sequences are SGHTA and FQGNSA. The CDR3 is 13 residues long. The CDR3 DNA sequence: TGTGCCAGCAGCCGACAGGGGGCATACGAGCAGTACTTC. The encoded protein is CASSRQGAYEQYF.

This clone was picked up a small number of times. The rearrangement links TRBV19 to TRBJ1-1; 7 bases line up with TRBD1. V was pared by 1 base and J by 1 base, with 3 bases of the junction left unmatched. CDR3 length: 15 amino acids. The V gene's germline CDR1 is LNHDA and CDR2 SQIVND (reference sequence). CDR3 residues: CASSIAQGGNTEAFF. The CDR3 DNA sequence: TGTGCCAGTAGTATAGCGCAGGGGGGGAACACTGAAGCTTTCTTT.

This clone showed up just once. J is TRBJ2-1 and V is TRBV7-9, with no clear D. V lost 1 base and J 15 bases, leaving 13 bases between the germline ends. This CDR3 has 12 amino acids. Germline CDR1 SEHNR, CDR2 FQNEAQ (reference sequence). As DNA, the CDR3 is TGTGCCAGCAGCTTAGGGGTCCCAATGCCGTTCTTC. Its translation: CASSLGVPMPFF.

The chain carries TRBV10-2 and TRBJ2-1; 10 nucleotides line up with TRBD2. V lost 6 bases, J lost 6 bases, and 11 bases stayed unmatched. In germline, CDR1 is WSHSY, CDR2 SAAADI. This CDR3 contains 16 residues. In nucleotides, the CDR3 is TGCGCCAGCAGAGCCCTACTAGCGGGAAAAGGCAATGAGCAGTTCTTC. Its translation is CASRALLAGKGNEQFF.

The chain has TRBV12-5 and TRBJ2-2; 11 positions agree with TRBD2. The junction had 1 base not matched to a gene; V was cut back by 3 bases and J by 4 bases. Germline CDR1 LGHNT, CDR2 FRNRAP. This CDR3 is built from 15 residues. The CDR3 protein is CASGLGLAGTGELFF. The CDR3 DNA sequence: TGTGCTAGTGGTTTAGGACTAGCGGGCACCGGGGAGCTGTTTTTT.

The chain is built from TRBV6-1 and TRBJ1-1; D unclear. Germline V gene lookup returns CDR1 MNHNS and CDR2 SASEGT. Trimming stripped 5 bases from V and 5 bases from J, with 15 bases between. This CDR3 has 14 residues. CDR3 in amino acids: CASSRTPSLTEAFF. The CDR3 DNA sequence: TGTGCCAGCAGTCGAACCCCGTCGTTGACTGAAGCTTTCTTT.

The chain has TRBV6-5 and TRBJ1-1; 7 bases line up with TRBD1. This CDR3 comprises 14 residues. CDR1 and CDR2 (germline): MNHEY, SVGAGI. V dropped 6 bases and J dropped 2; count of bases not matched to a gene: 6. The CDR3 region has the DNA TGTGCCAGCAGCACGACAGGGAGAAACACTGAAGCTTTCTTT. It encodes CASSTTGRNTEAFF.

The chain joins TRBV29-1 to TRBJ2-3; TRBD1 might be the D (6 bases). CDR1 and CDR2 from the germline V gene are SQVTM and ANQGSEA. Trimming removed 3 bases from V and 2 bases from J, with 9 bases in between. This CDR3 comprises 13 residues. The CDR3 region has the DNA TGCAGCGTTGACTCAGGGGTCACAGATACGCAGTATTTT. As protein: CSVDSGVTDTQYF.

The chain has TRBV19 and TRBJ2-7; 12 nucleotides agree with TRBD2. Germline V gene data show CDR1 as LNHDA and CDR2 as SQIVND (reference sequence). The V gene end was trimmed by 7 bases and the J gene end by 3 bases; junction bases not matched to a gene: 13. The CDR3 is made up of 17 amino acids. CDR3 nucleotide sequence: TGTGCCAGTACTACTTCCCCTCCTAGCGGGAGGGACTACGAGCAGTACTTC. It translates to CASTTSPPSGRDYEQYF.

CDR3 in amino acids: CSVAALDYGYTF. CDR3 in DNA: TGCAGCGTTGCGGCTCTTGACTATGGCTACACCTTC. The chain recombines TRBV29-1 with TRBJ1-2; no reliable D call. The V and J ends lost 4 bases and 3 bases respectively, with 9 bases between them. From germline, CDR1 is SQVTM and CDR2 ANQGSEA. This CDR3 has 12 amino acids.

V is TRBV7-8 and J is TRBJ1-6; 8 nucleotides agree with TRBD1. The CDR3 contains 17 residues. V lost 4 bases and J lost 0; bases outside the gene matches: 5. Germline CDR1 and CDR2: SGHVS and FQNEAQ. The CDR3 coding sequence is TGTGCCAGCAGCTCAACAGGGGGAAGCTCCTATAATTCACCCCTCCACTTT. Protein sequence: CASSSTGGSSYNSPLHF.

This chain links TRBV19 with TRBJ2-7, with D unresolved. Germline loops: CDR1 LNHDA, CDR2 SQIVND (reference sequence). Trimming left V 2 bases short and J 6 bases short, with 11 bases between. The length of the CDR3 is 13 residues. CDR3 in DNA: TGTGCCAGTAGTATACTTGGGTCTTTCGAGCAGTACTTC. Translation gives CASSILGSFEQYF.

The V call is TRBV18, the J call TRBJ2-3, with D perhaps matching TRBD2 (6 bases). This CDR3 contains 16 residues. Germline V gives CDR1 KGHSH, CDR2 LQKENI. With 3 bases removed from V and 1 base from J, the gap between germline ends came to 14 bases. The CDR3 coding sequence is TGTGCCAGCTCACCCCCAGGGCGGGGTGGCACAGATACGCAGTATTTT. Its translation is CASSPPGRGGTDTQYF.

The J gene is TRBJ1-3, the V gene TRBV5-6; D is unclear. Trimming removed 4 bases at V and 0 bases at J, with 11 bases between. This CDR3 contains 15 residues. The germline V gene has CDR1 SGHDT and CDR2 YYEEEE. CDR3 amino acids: CASSLTVGSGNTIYF. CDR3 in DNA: TGTGCCAGCAGCCTTACAGTCGGCTCTGGAAACACCATATATTTT. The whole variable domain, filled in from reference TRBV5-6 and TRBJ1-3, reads DAGVTQSPTHLIKTRGQQVTLRCSPKSGHDTVSWYQQALGQGPQFIFQYYEEEERQRGNFPDRFSGHQFPNYSSELNVNALLLGDSALYLCASSLTVGSGNTIYFGEGSWLTVV.

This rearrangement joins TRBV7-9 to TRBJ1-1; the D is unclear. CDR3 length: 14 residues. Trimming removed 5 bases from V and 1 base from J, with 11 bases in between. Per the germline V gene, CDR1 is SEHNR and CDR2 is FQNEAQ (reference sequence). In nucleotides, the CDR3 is TGTGCCAGCAGCCCGCCGGATAGGAACACTGAAGCTTTCTTT. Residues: CASSPPDRNTEAFF.

The CDR3 sequence is CASSAGLAGGHETQYF. The CDR3 DNA reads TGTGCCAGCAGCGCGGGACTAGCGGGAGGTCATGAGACCCAGTACTTC. The chain links TRBV9 to TRBJ2-5, with TRBD2 matching over 15 bases. The CDR3 sequence is 16 residues long. CDR1 is SGDLS, CDR2 YYNGEE, per germline. Unmatched junction bases numbered 5, after V lost 3 bases and J lost 5 bases.

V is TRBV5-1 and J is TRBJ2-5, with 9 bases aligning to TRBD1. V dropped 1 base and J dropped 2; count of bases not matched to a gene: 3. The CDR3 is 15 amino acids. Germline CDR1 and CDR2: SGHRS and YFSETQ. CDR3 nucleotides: TGCGCCAGCAGCTTGATGGGGACAGGGCAAGAGACCCAGTACTTC. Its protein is CASSLMGTGQETQYF.

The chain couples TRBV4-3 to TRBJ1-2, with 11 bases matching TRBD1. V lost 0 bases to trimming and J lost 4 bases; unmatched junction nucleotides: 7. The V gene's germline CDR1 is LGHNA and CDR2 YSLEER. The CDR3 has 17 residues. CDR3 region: CASSQDPPGQGVYGYTF. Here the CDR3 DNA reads TGCGCCAGCAGCCAAGATCCACCGGGACAGGGGGTCTATGGCTACACCTTC.